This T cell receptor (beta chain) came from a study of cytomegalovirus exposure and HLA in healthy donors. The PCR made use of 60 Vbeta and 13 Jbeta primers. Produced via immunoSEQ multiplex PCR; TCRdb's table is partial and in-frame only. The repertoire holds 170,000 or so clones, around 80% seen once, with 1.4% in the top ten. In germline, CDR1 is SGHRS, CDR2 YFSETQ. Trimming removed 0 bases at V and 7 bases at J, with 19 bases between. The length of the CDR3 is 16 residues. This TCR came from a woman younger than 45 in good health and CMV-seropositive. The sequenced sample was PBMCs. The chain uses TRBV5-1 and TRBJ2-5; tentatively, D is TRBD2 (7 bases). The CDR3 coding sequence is TGCGCCAGCAGCTTGGAGGTAGGGGGGGCGACGGGGACCCAGTACTTC. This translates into CASSLEVGGATGTQYF.